This T cell receptor beta chain was recorded in a study of blood T cell repertoires in COVID-19. Enrollees, about 18 to 89 years old, lived in about two dozen US areas. Either two negative PCRs, clearance, or symptom resolution qualified Cohort 3 donors as recovered. Germline CDR1 SGHTA, CDR2 FQGNSA. The CDR3 runs to 15 residues. The V end lost 1 base, the J end lost 3 bases, and 10 bases lay between the germline ends. Some clones are missing from TCRdb's copy, which holds only in-frame ones; the method was immunoSEQ multiplex PCR. The data hold around 500,000 clones, with roughly nine tenths observed a single time. This clone was seen just once.

This chain uses TRBV7-2 with TRBJ2-1; D is undetermined. The receptor comes from a woman in her sixties who had recovered from COVID-19. The sequenced sample consisted of PBMCs or T cells enriched from blood (not recorded which). CDR3 sequence reads: CASSLGGQYYNEQFF. The CDR3 nucleotides are TGTGCCAGCAGCTTAGGTGGCCAGTACTACAATGAGCAGTTCTTC. Supplemented by reference TRBV7-2 and TRBJ2-1, the full variable domain reads GAGVSQSPSNKVTEKGKDVELRCDPISGHTALYWYRQSLGQGLEFLIYFQGNSAPDKSGLPSDRFSAERTGGSVSTLTIQRTQQEDSAVYLCASSLGGQYYNEQFFGPGTRLTVL.